A single sample is the source of the 28 T cell receptor beta chains below, sequenced in a study of T cell repertoires in cytomegalovirus infection. TCRdb re-analysed the reads in MiXCR, keeping a single row per CDR3 protein. The data contain some 440,000 distinct CDR3 sequences, around 32% of them singletons. What was sequenced was PBMCs. These receptors were collected from a human donor in good health (CMV status not recorded). Some clones in this sample may be carry-over from other donors' samples.

To note about this clonotype: A much bigger clone sits one base away, suggesting this may be a read error. This chain connects TRBV19 to TRBJ2-2; 7 positions match TRBD1. The CDR3 spans 16 residues. Germline V gene sequence: CDR1 LNHDA, CDR2 SQIVND (reference sequence). The CDR3 DNA is TGTGACAGTAGTATCAGAAGAGGGGGCCAGACCGGGGAGCTGTTTTTT. Protein sequence: CDSSIRRGGQTGELFF.

The chain employs TRBV10-2 and TRBJ2-7, with no clear D. Germline CDR1 is WSHSY and CDR2 is SAAADI. The CDR3 length is 15 residues. The V end lost 6 bases, the J end lost 0 bases, and 15 bases lay between the germline ends. The CDR3 here is CASSLRALSSYEQYF. The CDR3 region has the DNA TGCGCCAGCAGCCTCCGGGCACTAAGCTCCTACGAGCAGTACTTC.

The chain combines TRBV10-2 with TRBJ2-3, with 10 bases that match TRBD2. V shed 3 bases, J shed 5 bases, and the junction held 8 bases outside the gene matches. This CDR3 has 16 amino acids. Germline V gives CDR1 WSHSY, CDR2 SAAADI. The CDR3 sequence is CASSEPGLASIDTQYF. The DNA of the CDR3 is TGCGCCAGCAGTGAACCGGGACTAGCGTCGATAGATACGCAGTATTTT.

The chain combines TRBV11-1 with TRBJ1-2, with D perhaps matching TRBD1 (6 bases). Trimming cost V 4 bases and J 0 bases, with 12 bases left between them. Per germline, CDR1 SGHAT and CDR2 FQDESV (reference sequence). The CDR3 is 15 residues long. The CDR3 sequence: CASSSLRDTNYGYTF. The CDR3 bases are TGTGCCAGCAGCTCCCTCCGGGACACTAACTATGGCTACACCTTC.

Note on this clonotype: This may stem from a read error, because a much larger clone lies one nucleotide away. V and J are TRBV7-9 and TRBJ1-5, with unresolved D. Germline CDR1 is SEHNR and CDR2 is FQNEAQ (reference sequence). Trimming took off 4 bases at V and 9 bases at J, with 13 bases between the two ends. The CDR3 consists of 13 residues. In nucleotides, the CDR3 is TGTGCCAGCAGCTCGGTCCACCCTGTGCCCCAGCATTTT. It codes for CASSSVHPVPQHF.

This clonotype was observed at least ten times. The chain links TRBV7-2 to TRBJ1-6; TRBD1 agrees at 7 bases. From germline, CDR1 is SGHTA and CDR2 FQGNSA. With V trimmed by 3 bases and J by 9 bases, 11 bases remained unmatched. The CDR3 consists of 16 residues. The CDR3 region is CASSFPGQGVSSPLHF. DNA of the CDR3: TGTGCCAGCAGCTTCCCCGGGCAGGGGGTGAGTTCACCCCTCCACTTT.

Ten or more counts support this clonotype. The rearrangement links TRBV7-2 to TRBJ2-7; D is possibly TRBD1 (6 bases). Trimming cost V 7 bases and J 3 bases, with 16 bases left between them. CDR1 is SGHTA, CDR2 FQGNSA, per germline. The CDR3 has 14 residues. The CDR3 nucleotides are TGTGCCAGCACCCTAGTACAGGGAAACTACGAGCAGTACTTC. This sequence encodes CASTLVQGNYEQYF.

J is TRBJ1-1 and V is TRBV20-1; D is unresolved. The germline CDR1 and CDR2 sequences are DFQATT and SNEGSKA (reference sequence). V lost 6 bases, J lost 1 base, and 9 bases lay in between. The CDR3 consists of 12 residues. The CDR3 is CSAPTQNTEAFF. The CDR3 DNA sequence: TGCAGTGCCCCGACACAGAACACTGAAGCTTTCTTT.

The chain carries TRBV19 and TRBJ2-6; 8 bases map to TRBD1. J was trimmed by 4 bases and V by 7 bases; bases with no gene match: 12. The CDR3 is 17 amino acids. Germline CDR1 reads LNHDA; CDR2 reads SQIVND (reference sequence). The CDR3 loop reads CASIPGTGETGANVLTF. The CDR3 region has the DNA TGTGCCAGTATTCCAGGGACAGGTGAAACGGGGGCCAACGTCCTGACTTTC.

On this clonotype: The conserved final phenylalanine or tryptophan is absent from the CDR3, which likely points to a read error. The chain couples TRBV7-2 to TRBJ1-1; D gene unclear. The germline V gene has CDR1 SGHTA and CDR2 FQGNSA. The CDR3 totals 13 residues. CDR3 region: CASSHHGWTEAFC. In nucleotides, the CDR3 is TGTGCAAGCAGCCATCACGGGTGGACTGAAGCTTTCTGT.

The table lists this clonotype with many counts. The chain joins TRBV7-6 to TRBJ1-2; D is uncertain. The V gene lost 1 base and the J gene lost 4 bases, with 7 bases spanning the gap. CDR3 length: 13 residues. Germline CDR1 is SGHVS and CDR2 is FNYEAQ. The DNA of the CDR3 is TGTGCCAGCAGCTTAGATCCAGTCTATGGCTACACCTTC. Amino acid sequence: CASSLDPVYGYTF.

The V gene is TRBV6-6, the J gene TRBJ1-5; tentative D call: TRBD1 (5 bases). Trimming took off 6 bases at V and 0 bases at J, with 12 bases between the two ends. Germline CDR1 reads MNHNY; CDR2 reads SVGAGI (reference sequence). CDR3 length: 15 residues. For the CDR3, the DNA is TGTGCCAGCAGCGGAGACAGTCCTAGCAATCAGCCCCAGCATTTT. This sequence encodes CASSGDSPSNQPQHF.

This clonotype was recorded at least ten times. The genes are TRBV4-3 and TRBJ2-1; D not certain. The V gene's germline CDR1 is LGHNA and CDR2 YSLEER. The V end lost 0 bases, the J end lost 9 bases, and 12 bases lay between the germline ends. This CDR3 is 14 amino acids long. In nucleotides, the CDR3 is TGCGCCAGCAGCCAAGATGTAAGCCCCGGTGAGCAGTTCTTC. It codes for CASSQDVSPGEQFF.

This clonotype was counted many times. V gene TRBV4-3 combines with J gene TRBJ2-5; D remains ambiguous. Deletions cut 0 bases from V and 1 base from J, with 9 bases between. CDR1 is LGHNA, CDR2 YSLEER, per germline. This CDR3 has 15 amino acids. The CDR3 sequence: CASSQDFSIQETQYF. The CDR3 DNA reads as TGCGCCAGCAGCCAAGATTTTAGTATCCAAGAGACCCAGTACTTC.

This clonotype was recorded at least ten times. The chain combines TRBV7-2 with TRBJ1-1; D is uncertain. Germline CDR1 and CDR2: SGHTA and FQGNSA. Deletions cut 2 bases from V and 4 bases from J, with 11 bases between. The CDR3 runs to 14 residues. The CDR3 DNA follows: TGTGCCAGCAGCTTACAGATGAGAGGCACTGAAGCTTTCTTT. It is translated as CASSLQMRGTEAFF.

In regard to this clonotype: With a much larger clone just one base away, this may be a read error. This rearrangement joins TRBV7-2 to TRBJ2-2; 12 nucleotides agree with TRBD2. This CDR3 comprises 16 residues. Trimming at V came to 8 bases and at J to 4 bases, leaving 8 bases not matched to a gene. The germline V gene encodes CDR1 SGHTA and CDR2 FQGNSA. The DNA of the CDR3 is TGTGCCAGCCGCGGAGGACTAGCGGGGCCCACCGGGGAGCTGTTTTTT. Residues: CASRGGLAGPTGELFF.

In this sample, this clonotype turned up a few times. The CDR3 loop reads CASSFLPSRADTEAFF. For the CDR3, the DNA is TGTGCCAGCAGCTTTCTTCCGAGCAGGGCGGACACTGAAGCTTTCTTT. The chain is built from TRBV7-9 and TRBJ1-1; possibly TRBD1 for D (5 bases). CDR1 is SEHNR and CDR2 is FQNEAQ in the germline V gene (reference sequence). V was shortened by 3 bases and J by 3 bases, with 17 bases between the two germline ends. This CDR3 region has 16 residues.

This clonotype has just a few counts. This chain joins TRBV4-3 and TRBJ1-4; D remains unclear. The CDR3 length is 15 residues. Germline V gene sequence: CDR1 LGHNA, CDR2 YSLEER. Deletions cut 3 bases from V and 8 bases from J, with 16 bases between. CDR3 protein: CASSQSATTGEKLFF. CDR3 DNA: TGCGCCAGCAGCCAGTCGGCCACGACGGGGGAAAAACTGTTTTTT.

This clonotype was picked up many times. Here the CDR3 DNA reads TGTGCCAGCTCGCTGAGCTCCTATAATTCACCCCTCCACTTT. Translation gives CASSLSSYNSPLHF. This rearrangement joins TRBV25-1 to TRBJ1-6; no definite D call. The V gene's germline CDR1 is MGHDK and CDR2 SYGVNS. V was shortened by 8 bases and J by 0 bases, with 8 bases between the two germline ends. The CDR3 extends over 14 amino acids.

This clonotype was seen ten or more times. The rearrangement joins TRBV7-2 to TRBJ1-6; TRBD1 is a possible D gene (5 bases). Germline V gene lookup returns CDR1 SGHTA and CDR2 FQGNSA. There are 17 residues in the CDR3. V shed 1 base and J shed 0 bases, with 10 bases lying between them. CDR3 nucleotide sequence: TGTGCCAGCAGCTTAGAGACAGCCCGCTCCTATAATTCACCCCTCCACTTT. Protein sequence: CASSLETARSYNSPLHF.

Details on this clonotype: A much larger clone differs by one base, so this may be a read error. This chain uses TRBV7-8 with TRBJ2-4; D possibly corresponds to TRBD2 (6 bases). The CDR3 consists of 18 residues. Germline V gives CDR1 SGHVS, CDR2 FQNEAQ. DNA for the CDR3: TGTTCCAGCAGCTTTAGTGATGGACTACCCTTAGCCAAAAACATTCAGTACTTC. This translates into CSSSFSDGLPLAKNIQYF.

The table lists this clonotype with many counts. This chain connects TRBV7-2 to TRBJ2-7, with TRBD2 as a possible D gene (6 bases). The CDR3 is made up of 14 amino acids. Germline assignment: CDR1 SGHTA and CDR2 FQGNSA. Trimming took off 5 bases at V and 3 bases at J, with 14 bases between the two ends. CDR3 sequence (DNA): TGTGCCAGCAGCCCCCGTAGCGGTTTCTACGAGCAGTACTTC. It codes for CASSPRSGFYEQYF.

On this clonotype itself: Its ends do not fully match the called genes, so a read error is possible. The chain uses TRBV12-3 or TRBV12-4 and TRBJ2-1; D not resolved. The CDR3 extends over 14 amino acids. The CDR3 DNA reads TGTGCCAGCAGTTTGCCAACGACTTACAATGGGCAGTTCTTC. Protein: CASSLPTTYNGQFF.

The rearrangement uses TRBV25-1 and TRBJ1-1, with D maybe TRBD1 (6 bases). Germline CDR1 reads MGHDK; CDR2 reads SYGVNS. The CDR3 has 14 amino acids. Trimming shortened V by 1 base and J by 1 base, and 7 bases separated the two germline ends. The chain's CDR3 is CASSELQGNTEAFF. In nucleotides, the CDR3 is TGTGCCAGCAGTGAATTACAGGGGAACACTGAAGCTTTCTTT.

This clonotype was found a few times. J is TRBJ2-1 and V is TRBV7-9, with D possibly being TRBD1 or TRBD2 (5 bases each). The length of the CDR3 is 16 residues. Trimming cost V 5 bases and J 4 bases, with 18 bases left between them. Germline V CDR1 and CDR2: SEHNR, FQNEAQ (reference sequence). For the CDR3, the DNA is TGTGCCAGCAGCCAACCTATGGGGACGGGTTACAATGAGCAGTTCTTC. Amino acids: CASSQPMGTGYNEQFF.

This sequence joins TRBV5-4 and TRBJ2-3; TRBD2 aligns across 8 bases. The CDR3 covers 14 residues. The ends lost 5 bases at V and 6 bases at J; junction bases unmatched: 8. Germline assignment: CDR1 SGHNT and CDR2 YYREEE (reference sequence). The CDR3: CASRAGASGDTQYF. CDR3 nucleotide sequence: TGTGCCAGCAGGGCGGGAGCTAGCGGGGATACGCAGTATTTT.

On this clonotype itself: The junction and the germline gene differ at one end; a read error may be behind it. V is TRBV7-8 and J is TRBJ1-6; TRBD1 might be the D (5 bases). This CDR3 has 15 residues. CDR1 and CDR2 from the germline V gene are SGHVS and FQNEAQ. CDR3 DNA sequence: TGTGCCAGCAGCCCGATCTCCCGTGACAGCGGTCTAACCCAATTT. It is translated as CASSPISRDSGLTQF. Full variable domain (remainder filled in from reference TRBV7-8 and TRBJ1-6): GAGVSQSPRYKVAKRGQDVALRCDPISGHVSLFWYQQALGQGPEFLTYFQNEAQLDKSGLPSDRFFAERPEGSVSTLKIQRTQQEDSAVYLCASSPISRDSGLTQFGNGTRLTVT.

The chain carries TRBV6-1 and TRBJ2-7; D not certain. This CDR3 is 12 amino acids long. V dropped 11 bases and J dropped 3 bases, with 14 bases sitting between them. CDR1 and CDR2 from the germline V gene are MNHNS and SASEGT. CDR3 DNA sequence: TGTGCCTCATCCCGGCAGATCTACGAGCAGTACTTC. Amino acids: CASSRQIYEQYF.